This entry is about one TCR beta chain. Its target is not known. Assay: immunoSEQ multiplex PCR; the TCRdb copy retains only in-frame clones and omits some. The table lists roughly 200,000 clones, 80% to 90% of them singletons. This entry comes from a study of cytomegalovirus exposure and HLA in healthy donors. The study, taken as a whole, reports: Cytomegalovirus-associated TCR beta chains were listed, numbering under 200. In vitro work confirmed that three CMV-associated chains recognize CMV antigens. Some public TCRs appeared in many individuals, while most sequences were rare.

V was pared by 2 bases and J by 9 bases, with 7 bases between. The CDR3 has 11 amino acids. Germline V gene data show CDR1 as MDHEN and CDR2 as SYDVKM. This receptor was identified in a young woman in good health and CMV-seronegative. The chain has TRBV28 and TRBJ2-5; tentative D call: TRBD1 (5 bases). The sample was PBMCs. CDR3 sequence (DNA): TGTGCCAGCAGTTTACAGGGCCCCCAGTACTTC. Translating gives CASSLQGPQYF.